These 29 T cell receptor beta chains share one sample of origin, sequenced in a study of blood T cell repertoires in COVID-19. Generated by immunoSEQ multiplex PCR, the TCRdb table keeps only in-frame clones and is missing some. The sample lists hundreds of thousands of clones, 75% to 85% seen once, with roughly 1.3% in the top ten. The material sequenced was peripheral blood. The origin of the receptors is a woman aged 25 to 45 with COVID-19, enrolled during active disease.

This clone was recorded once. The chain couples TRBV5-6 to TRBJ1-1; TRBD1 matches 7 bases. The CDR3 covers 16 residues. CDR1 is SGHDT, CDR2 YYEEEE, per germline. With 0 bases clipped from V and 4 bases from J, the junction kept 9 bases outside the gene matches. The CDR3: CASSLAPDRPTTEAFF. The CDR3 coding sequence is TGTGCCAGCAGCTTGGCCCCGGACAGGCCTACCACTGAAGCTTTCTTT.

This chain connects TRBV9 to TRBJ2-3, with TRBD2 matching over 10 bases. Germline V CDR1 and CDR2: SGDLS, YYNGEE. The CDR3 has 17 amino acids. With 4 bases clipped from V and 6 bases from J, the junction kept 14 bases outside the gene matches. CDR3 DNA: TGTGCCAGCAGCCCCGGGACTAGCGATCGGGCAGGGGATACGCAGTATTTT. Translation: CASSPGTSDRAGDTQYF.

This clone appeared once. The CDR3 sequence is CASKGQGGFDTEAFF. The CDR3 DNA reads TGTGCCAGTAAAGGACAGGGGGGCTTCGACACTGAAGCTTTCTTT. The rearrangement links TRBV19 to TRBJ1-1; 10 bases line up with TRBD1. This CDR3 is built from 15 residues. In germline, CDR1 is LNHDA, CDR2 SQIVND (reference sequence). J lost 3 bases, V lost 7 bases, and 8 bases had no gene match.

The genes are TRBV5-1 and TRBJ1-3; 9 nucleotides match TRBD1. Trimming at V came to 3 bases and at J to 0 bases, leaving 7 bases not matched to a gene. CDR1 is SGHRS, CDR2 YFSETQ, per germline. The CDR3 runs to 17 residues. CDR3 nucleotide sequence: TGCGCCAGCAGCTGGGGGACAGGGACTAACTCTGGAAACACCATATATTTT. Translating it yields CASSWGTGTNSGNTIYF.

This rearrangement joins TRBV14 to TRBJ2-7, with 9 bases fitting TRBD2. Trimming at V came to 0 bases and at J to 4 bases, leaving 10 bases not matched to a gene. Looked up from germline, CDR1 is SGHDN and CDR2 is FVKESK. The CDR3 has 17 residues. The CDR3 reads CASSQDFRREGLYEQYF. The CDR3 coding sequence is TGTGCCAGCAGCCAAGATTTTAGGCGGGAGGGGCTGTACGAGCAGTACTTC.

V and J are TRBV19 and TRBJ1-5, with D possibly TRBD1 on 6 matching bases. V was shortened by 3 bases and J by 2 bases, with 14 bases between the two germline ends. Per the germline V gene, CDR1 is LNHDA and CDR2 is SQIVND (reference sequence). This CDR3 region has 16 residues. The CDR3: CASSIFRGAGNQPQHF. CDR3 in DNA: TGTGCCAGTAGTATTTTCAGGGGCGCGGGCAATCAGCCCCAGCATTTT.

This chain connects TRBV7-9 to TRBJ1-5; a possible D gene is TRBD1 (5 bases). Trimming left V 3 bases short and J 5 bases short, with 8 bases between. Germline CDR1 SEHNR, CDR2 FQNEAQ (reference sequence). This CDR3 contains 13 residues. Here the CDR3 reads CASSFGGDQPQHF. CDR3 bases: TGTGCCAGCAGCTTCGGGGGGGATCAGCCCCAGCATTTT.

The CDR3 loop reads CAWVTQGNYGYTF. Written as DNA, the CDR3 is TGTGCCTGGGTCACACAGGGAAACTATGGCTACACCTTC. The chain recombines TRBV30 with TRBJ1-2, with a weak D call TRBD1 (6 bases). V lost 5 bases and J 2 bases, leaving 12 bases between the germline ends. The CDR3 consists of 13 residues. Per germline, CDR1 GTSNPN and CDR2 SVGIG (reference sequence).

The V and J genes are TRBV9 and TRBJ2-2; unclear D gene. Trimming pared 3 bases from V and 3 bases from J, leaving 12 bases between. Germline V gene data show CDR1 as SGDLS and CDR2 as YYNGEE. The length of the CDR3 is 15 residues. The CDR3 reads CASSESRHHTGELFF. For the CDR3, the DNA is TGTGCCAGCAGCGAATCGAGACACCACACCGGGGAGCTGTTTTTT.

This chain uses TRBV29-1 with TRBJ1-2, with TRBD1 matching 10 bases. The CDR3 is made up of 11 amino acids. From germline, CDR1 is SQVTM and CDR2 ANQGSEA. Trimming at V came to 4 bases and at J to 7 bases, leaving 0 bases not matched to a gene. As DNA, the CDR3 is TGCAGCGTTGGGGACAGGGGTGGCTACACCTTC. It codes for CSVGDRGGYTF. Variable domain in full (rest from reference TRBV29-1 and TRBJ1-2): SAVISQKPSRDICQRGTSLTIQCQVDSQVTMMFWYRQQPGQSLTLIATANQGSEATYESGFVIDKFPISRPNLTFSTLTVSNMSPEDSSIYLCSVGDRGGYTFGSGTRLTVV.

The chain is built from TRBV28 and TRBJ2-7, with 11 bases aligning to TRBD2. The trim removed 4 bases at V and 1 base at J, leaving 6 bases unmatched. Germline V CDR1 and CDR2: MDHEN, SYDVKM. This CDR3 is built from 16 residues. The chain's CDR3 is CASSSPGLAASYEQYF. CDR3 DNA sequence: TGTGCCAGCAGTTCCCCGGGACTAGCGGCTTCCTACGAGCAGTACTTC.

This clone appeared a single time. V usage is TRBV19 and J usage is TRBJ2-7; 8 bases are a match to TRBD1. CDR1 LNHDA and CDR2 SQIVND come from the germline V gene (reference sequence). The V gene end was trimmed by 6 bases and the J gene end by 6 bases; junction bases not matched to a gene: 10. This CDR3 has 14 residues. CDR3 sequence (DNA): TGTGCCAGTAGCTATGGACAGGGCAGTAGCGAGCAGTACTTC. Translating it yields CASSYGQGSSEQYF.

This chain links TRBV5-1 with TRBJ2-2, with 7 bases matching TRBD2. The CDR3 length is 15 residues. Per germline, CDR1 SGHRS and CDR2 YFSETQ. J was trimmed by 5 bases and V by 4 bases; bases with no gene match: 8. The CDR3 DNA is TGCGCCAGCAGCCCCACTAGCGTTTGGACCGGGGAGCTGTTTTTT. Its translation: CASSPTSVWTGELFF.

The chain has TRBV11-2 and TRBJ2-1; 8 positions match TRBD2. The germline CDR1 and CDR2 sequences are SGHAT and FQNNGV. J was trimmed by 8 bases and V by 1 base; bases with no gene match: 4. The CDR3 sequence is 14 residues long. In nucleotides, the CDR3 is TGTGCCAGCAGCTTAGCCGGGAGGGCTCATGAGCAGTTCTTC. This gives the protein CASSLAGRAHEQFF.

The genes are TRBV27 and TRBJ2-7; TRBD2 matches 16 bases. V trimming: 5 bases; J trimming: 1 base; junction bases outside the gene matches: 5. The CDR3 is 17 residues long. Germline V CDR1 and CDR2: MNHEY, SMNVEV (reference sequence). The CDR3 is CASSPGLAGGRSYEQYF. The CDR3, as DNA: TGTGCCAGCAGTCCGGGACTAGCGGGGGGGAGGTCCTACGAGCAGTACTTC.

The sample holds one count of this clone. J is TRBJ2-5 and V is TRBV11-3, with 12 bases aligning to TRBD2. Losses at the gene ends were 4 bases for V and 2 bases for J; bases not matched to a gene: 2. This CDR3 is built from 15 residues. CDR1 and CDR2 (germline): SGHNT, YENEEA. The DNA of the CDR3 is TGTGCCAGCAGCTCCGGGACTAGCGGGCAAGAGACCCAGTACTTC. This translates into CASSSGTSGQETQYF.

CDR3 nucleotide sequence: TGTGCCAGCAGTTTGATACAGGGGGGAGGCAATCAGCCCCAGCATTTT. Protein product: CASSLIQGGGNQPQHF. The chain is built from TRBV28 and TRBJ1-5; 8 bases are shared with TRBD1. The length of the CDR3 is 16 residues. CDR1 and CDR2 (germline): MDHEN, SYDVKM. After removal of 3 bases from V and 2 bases from J, the junction contained 6 bases not matched to a gene.

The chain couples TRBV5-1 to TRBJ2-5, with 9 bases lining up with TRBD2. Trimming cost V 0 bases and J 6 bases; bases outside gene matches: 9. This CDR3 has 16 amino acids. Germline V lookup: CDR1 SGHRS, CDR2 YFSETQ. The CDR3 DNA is TGCGCCAGCAGCTTGGCGAGGGCTAGCGGGATGAAGACCCAGTACTTC. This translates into CASSLARASGMKTQYF.

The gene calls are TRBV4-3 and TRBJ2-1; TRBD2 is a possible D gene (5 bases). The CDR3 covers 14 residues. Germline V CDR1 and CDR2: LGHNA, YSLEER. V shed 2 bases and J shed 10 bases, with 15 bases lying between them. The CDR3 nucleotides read TGCGCCAGCAGCCAACTAATCCTCGGCGGGGAGCAGTTCTTC. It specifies CASSQLILGGEQFF.

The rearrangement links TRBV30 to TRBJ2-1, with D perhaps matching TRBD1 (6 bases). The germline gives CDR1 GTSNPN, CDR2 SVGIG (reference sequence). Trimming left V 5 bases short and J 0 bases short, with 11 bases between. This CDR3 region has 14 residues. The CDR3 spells CAWRTESSYNEQFF. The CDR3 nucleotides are TGTGCCTGGCGGACAGAGAGCTCCTACAATGAGCAGTTCTTC. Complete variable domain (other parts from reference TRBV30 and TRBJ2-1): SQTIHQWPATLVQPVGSPLSLECTVEGTSNPNLYWYRQAAGRGLQLLFYSVGIGQISSEVPQNLSASRPQDRQFILSSKKLLLSDSGFYLCAWRTESSYNEQFFGPGTRLTVL.

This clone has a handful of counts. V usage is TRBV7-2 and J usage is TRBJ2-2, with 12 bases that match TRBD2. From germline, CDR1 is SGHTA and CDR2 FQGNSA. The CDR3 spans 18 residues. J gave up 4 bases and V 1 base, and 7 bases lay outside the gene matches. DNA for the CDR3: TGTGCCAGCAGCTTAGGAACTAGCGGGGGGCTGGCCACCGGGGAGCTGTTTTTT. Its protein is CASSLGTSGGLATGELFF.

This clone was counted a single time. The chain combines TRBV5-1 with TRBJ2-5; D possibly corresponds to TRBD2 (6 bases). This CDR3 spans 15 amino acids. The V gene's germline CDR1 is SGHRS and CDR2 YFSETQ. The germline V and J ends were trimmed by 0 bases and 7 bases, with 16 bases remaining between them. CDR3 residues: CASSLVLADGGTQYF. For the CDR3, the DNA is TGCGCCAGCAGCTTGGTACTAGCCGATGGGGGGACCCAGTACTTC.

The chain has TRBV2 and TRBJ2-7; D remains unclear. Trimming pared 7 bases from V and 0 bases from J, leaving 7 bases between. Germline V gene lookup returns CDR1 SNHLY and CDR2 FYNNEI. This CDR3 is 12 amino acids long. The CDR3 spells CASITISYEQYF. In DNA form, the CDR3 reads TGTGCCAGCATTACTATCTCCTACGAGCAGTACTTC.

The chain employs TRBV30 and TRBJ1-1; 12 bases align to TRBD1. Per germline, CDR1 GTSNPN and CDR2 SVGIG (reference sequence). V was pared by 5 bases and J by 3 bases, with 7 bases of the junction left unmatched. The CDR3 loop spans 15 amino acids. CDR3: CAWVGTGGVDTEAFF. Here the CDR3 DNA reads TGTGCCTGGGTTGGGACAGGGGGCGTTGACACTGAAGCTTTCTTT. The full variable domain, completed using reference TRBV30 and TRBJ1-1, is SQTIHQWPATLVQPVGSPLSLECTVEGTSNPNLYWYRQAAGRGLQLLFYSVGIGQISSEVPQNLSASRPQDRQFILSSKKLLLSDSGFYLCAWVGTGGVDTEAFFGQGTRLTVV.

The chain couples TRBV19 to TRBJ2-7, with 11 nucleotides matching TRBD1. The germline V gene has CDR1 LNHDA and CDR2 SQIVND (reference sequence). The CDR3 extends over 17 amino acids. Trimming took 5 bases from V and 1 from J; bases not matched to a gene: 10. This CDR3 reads CASSSGTGGYGSYEQYF. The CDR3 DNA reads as TGTGCCAGTAGTTCCGGGACAGGGGGTTACGGGTCCTACGAGCAGTACTTC.

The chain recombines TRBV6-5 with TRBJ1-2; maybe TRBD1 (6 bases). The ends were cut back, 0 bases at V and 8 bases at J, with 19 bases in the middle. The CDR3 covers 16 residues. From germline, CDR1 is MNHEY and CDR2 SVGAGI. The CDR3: CASSYSGGAFIEGYTF. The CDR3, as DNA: TGTGCCAGCAGTTACTCTGGGGGGGCCTTTATCGAGGGCTACACCTTC.

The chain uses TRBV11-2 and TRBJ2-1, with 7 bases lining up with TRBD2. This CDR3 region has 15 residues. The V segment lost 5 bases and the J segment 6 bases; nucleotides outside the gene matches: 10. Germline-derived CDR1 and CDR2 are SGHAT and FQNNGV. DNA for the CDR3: TGTGCCAGCAGCCTCGGGGTGCGGGAGACCAATGAGCAGTTCTTC. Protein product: CASSLGVRETNEQFF.

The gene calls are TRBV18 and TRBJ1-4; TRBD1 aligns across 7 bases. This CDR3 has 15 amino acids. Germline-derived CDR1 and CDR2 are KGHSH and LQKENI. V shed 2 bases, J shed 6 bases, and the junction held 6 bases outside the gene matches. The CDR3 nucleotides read TGTGCCAGCTCACCAAACAGGGGTGGGGATGAAAAACTGTTTTTT. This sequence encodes CASSPNRGGDEKLFF.

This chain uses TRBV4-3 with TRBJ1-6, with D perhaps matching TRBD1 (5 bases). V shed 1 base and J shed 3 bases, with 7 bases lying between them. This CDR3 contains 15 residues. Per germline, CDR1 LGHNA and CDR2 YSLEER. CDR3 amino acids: CASSQAGGYNSPLHF. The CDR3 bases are TGCGCCAGCAGCCAAGCCGGGGGCTATAATTCACCCCTCCACTTT.